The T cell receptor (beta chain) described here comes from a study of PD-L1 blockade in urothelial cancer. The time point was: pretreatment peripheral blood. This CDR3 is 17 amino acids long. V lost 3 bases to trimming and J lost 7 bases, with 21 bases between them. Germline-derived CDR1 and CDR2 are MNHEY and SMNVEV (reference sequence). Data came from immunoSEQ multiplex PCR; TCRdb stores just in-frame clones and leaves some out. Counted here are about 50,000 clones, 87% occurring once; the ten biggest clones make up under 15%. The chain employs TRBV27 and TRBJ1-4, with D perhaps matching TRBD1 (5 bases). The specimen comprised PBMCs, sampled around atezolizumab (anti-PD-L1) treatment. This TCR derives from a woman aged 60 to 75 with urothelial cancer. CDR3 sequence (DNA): TGTGCCAGCAGTTTTGGGCCCTGGGGGGTTCGGGGTGAAAAACTGTTTTTT. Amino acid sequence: CASSFGPWGVRGEKLFF.